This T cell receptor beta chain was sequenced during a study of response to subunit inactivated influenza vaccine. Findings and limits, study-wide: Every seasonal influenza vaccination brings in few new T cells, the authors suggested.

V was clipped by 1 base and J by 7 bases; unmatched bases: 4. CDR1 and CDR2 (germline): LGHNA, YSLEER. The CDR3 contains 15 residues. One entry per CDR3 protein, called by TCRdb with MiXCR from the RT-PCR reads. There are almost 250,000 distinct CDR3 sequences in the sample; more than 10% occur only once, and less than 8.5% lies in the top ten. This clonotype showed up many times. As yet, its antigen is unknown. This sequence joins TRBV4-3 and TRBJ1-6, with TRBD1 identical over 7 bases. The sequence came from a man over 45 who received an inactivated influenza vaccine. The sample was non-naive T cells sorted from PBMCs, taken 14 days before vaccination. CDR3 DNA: TGCGCCAGCAGCCAAGTTGGGACAGTAAATTCACCCCTCCACTTT. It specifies CASSQVGTVNSPLHF.